This T cell receptor beta chain was captured in a study of blood T cell repertoires in COVID-19. Study-wide background: Specimens from acute and convalescent COVID-19 originated in the United States, Italy and Spain. From T cells, B-cell-depleted T cells, or PBMCs came the material, which was cDNA or gDNA.

Recruited during active infection, patients (from Seattle) were subsequently followed longitudinally. Trimming removed 0 bases at V and 6 bases at J, with 20 bases between. This CDR3 has 18 residues. Germline V lookup: CDR1 LNHDA, CDR2 SQIVND (reference sequence). Authors' analysis steps: Amplified reference gene primers provided the basis for estimating nucleated cell counts. Repertoires were generated with immunoSEQ multiplex PCR, while TCRdb's copy carries only in-frame clones and drops some. V, J and clone size were drawn from that table, and D and trimming were deduced from the DNA. This repertoire shows a few hundred thousand clones, roughly 84% found once; its top ten account for around a sixth.

This receptor was taken from a person aged 70 to 79 with COVID-19, enrolled during active disease. Sequencing input: peripheral blood. The chain recombines TRBV19 with TRBJ1-4, with a weak D call TRBD1 (5 bases). DNA of the CDR3: TGTGCCAGTAGTATAGATCGAGCCGCAGGGATCATATATGAAAAACTGTTTTTT. Amino acids: CASSIDRAAGIIYEKLFF.